This TCR beta chain was profiled in a study of T cell changes during pregnancy in multiple sclerosis. Using immunoSEQ multiplex PCR, the repertoire was profiled, and TCRdb retains in-frame clones only, with some absent. The data show over 50,000 clones, about nine tenths seen once. After removal of 7 bases from V and 1 base from J, the junction contained 4 bases not matched to a gene. This CDR3 region has 13 residues. Looked up from germline, CDR1 is SQVTM and CDR2 is ANQGSEA. The receptor's source is a female donor with multiple sclerosis, enrolled in a pregnancy study. The material sequenced was CD4+ T cells from peripheral blood mononuclear cells, taken in the third trimester of pregnancy. The rearrangement uses TRBV29-1 and TRBJ2-1; 7 bases map to TRBD1. CDR3 sequence reads: CSARQGSYNEQFF. For the CDR3, the DNA is TGCAGCGCGAGACAGGGTTCCTACAATGAGCAGTTCTTC.